This T cell receptor (beta chain) was obtained from a study of control samples from healthy donors and cancer patients. This table comes from immunoSEQ multiplex PCR, and its TCRdb copy is limited to in-frame clones, with some not included. The repertoire includes around 90,000 clones, 85% to 90% of them detected once, and over 2% sits in the top ten. This CDR3 has 14 amino acids. V was cut by 3 bases and J by 0 bases, with 9 bases left in between. Germline loops: CDR1 SGHRS, CDR2 YFSETQ. The chain links TRBV5-1 to TRBJ1-1; D is unclear. The specimen was blood. The source of this sequence is a woman between 40 and 55 years old in good health. The CDR3 loop reads CASSSVGLNTEAFF. The CDR3 DNA follows: TGCGCCAGCAGCTCCGTTGGGCTGAACACTGAAGCTTTCTTT.